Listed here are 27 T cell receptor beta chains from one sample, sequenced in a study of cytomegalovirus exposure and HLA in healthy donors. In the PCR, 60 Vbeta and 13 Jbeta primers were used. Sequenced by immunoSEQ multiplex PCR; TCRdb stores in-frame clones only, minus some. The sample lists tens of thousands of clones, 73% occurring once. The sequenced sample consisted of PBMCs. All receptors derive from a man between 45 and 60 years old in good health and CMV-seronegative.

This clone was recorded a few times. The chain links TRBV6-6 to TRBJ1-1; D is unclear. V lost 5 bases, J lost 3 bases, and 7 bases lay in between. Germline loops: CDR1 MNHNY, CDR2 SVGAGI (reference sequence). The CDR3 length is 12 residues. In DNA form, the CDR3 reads TGTGCCAGCAGTACTGAGTACACTGAAGCTTTCTTT. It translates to CASSTEYTEAFF.

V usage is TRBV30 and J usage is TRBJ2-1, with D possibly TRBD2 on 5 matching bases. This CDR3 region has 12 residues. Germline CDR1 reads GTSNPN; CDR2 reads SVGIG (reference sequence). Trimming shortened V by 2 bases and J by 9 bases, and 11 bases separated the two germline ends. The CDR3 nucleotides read TGTGCCTGGAGTCCCGGGGTTCGTGAGCAGTTCTTC. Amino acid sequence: CAWSPGVREQFF.

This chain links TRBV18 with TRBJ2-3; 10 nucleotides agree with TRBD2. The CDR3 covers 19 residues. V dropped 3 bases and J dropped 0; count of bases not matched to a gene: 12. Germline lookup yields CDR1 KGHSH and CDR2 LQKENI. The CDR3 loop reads CASSPLGSGGAHSTDTQYF. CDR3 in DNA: TGTGCCAGCTCACCCCTCGGGAGCGGGGGGGCCCACAGCACAGATACGCAGTATTTT.

Here the CDR3 DNA reads TGTGCCAGCAGCACACCAACGGGACAGGGAACAGATACGCAGTATTTT. Translating it yields CASSTPTGQGTDTQYF. The chain joins TRBV5-4 to TRBJ2-3; 9 nucleotides match TRBD1. The V gene end was trimmed by 4 bases and the J gene end by 3 bases; junction bases not matched to a gene: 9. The CDR3 is 16 amino acids. The germline V gene encodes CDR1 SGHNT and CDR2 YYREEE (reference sequence).

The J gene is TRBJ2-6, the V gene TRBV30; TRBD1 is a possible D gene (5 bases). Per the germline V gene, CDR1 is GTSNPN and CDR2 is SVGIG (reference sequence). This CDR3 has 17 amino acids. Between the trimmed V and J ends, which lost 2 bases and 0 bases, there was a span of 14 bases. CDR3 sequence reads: CAWSLGQGLSGANVLTF. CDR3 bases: TGTGCCTGGAGTCTTGGACAAGGGCTCTCTGGGGCCAACGTCCTGACTTTC. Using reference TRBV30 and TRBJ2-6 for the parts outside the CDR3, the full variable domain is SQTIHQWPATLVQPVGSPLSLECTVEGTSNPNLYWYRQAAGRGLQLLFYSVGIGQISSEVPQNLSASRPQDRQFILSSKKLLLSDSGFYLCAWSLGQGLSGANVLTFGAGSRLTVL.

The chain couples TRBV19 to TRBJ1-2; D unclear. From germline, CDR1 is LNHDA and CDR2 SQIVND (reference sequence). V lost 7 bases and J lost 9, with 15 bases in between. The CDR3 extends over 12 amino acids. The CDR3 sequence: CASTEGRGSYTF. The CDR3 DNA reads TGTGCCAGTACCGAGGGTCGGGGAAGCTACACCTTC.

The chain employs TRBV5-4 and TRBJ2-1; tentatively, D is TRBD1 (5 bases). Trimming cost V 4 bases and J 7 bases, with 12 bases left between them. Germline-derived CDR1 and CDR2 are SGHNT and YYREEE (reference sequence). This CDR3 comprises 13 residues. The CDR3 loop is CASSTQVSNEQFF. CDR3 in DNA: TGTGCCAGCAGCACACAGGTTTCAAATGAGCAGTTCTTC. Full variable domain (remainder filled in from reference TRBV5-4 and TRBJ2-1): ETGVTQSPTHLIKTRGQQVTLRCSSQSGHNTVSWYQQALGQGPQFIFQYYREEENGRGNFPPRFSGLQFPNYSSELNVNALELDDSALYLCASSTQVSNEQFFGPGTRLTVL.

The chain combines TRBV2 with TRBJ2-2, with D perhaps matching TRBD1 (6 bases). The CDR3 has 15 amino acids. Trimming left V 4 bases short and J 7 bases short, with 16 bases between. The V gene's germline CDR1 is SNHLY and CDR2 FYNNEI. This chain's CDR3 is CASSVWTARSGELFF. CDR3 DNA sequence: TGTGCCAGCAGTGTTTGGACAGCCCGTAGCGGGGAGCTGTTTTTT. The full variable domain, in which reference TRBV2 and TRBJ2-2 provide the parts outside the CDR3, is EPEVTQTPSHQVTQMGQEVILRCVPISNHLYFYWYRQILGQKVEFLVSFYNNEISEKSEIFDDQFSVERPDGSNFTLKIRSTKLEDSAMYFCASSVWTARSGELFFGEGSRLTVL.

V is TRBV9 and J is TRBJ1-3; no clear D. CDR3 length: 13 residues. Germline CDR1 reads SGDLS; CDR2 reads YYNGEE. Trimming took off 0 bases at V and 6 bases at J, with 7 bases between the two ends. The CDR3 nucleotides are TGTGCCAGCAGCGTAGGTGCAGTAAACACCATATATTTT. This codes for CASSVGAVNTIYF.

The CDR3 spells CASSSRFTEAFF. The CDR3 DNA sequence: TGTGCCAGCAGTTCCAGGTTCACTGAAGCTTTCTTT. The chain has TRBV2 and TRBJ1-1; D gene unclear. This CDR3 is 12 amino acids long. In germline, CDR1 is SNHLY, CDR2 FYNNEI. V lost 5 bases, J lost 4 bases, and 8 bases lay in between.

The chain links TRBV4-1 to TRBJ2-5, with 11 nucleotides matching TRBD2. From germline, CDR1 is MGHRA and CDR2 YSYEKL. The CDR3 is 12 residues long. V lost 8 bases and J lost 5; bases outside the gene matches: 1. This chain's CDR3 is CASASGRETQYF. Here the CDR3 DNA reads TGCGCCAGCGCTAGCGGGAGGGAGACCCAGTACTTC.

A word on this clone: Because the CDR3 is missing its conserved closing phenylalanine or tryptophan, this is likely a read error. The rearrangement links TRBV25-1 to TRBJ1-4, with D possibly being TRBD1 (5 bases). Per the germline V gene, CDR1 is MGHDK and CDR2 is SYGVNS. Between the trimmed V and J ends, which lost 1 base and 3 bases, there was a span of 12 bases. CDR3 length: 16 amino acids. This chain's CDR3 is CASSEWKRGSNEKLFL. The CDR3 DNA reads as TGTGCCAGCAGTGAATGGAAAAGGGGTTCTAATGAAAAACTGTTTCTT.

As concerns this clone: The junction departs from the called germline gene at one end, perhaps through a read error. The CDR3 sequence is CASSPGQGVTRYGHTF. DNA of the CDR3: TGTGCCAGCAGTCCGGGACAGGGAGTTACGCGCTATGGCCACACCTTC. The rearrangement uses TRBV9 and TRBJ1-2, with 9 bases that match TRBD1. This CDR3 comprises 16 residues. Germline V gives CDR1 SGDLS, CDR2 YYNGEE.

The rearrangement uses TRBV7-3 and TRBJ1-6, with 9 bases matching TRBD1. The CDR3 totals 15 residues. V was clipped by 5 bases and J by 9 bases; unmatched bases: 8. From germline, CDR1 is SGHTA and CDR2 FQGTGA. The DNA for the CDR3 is TGTGCCAGCAGCACCTCCGGGACAGGGTCTTCACCCCTCCACTTT. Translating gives CASSTSGTGSSPLHF.

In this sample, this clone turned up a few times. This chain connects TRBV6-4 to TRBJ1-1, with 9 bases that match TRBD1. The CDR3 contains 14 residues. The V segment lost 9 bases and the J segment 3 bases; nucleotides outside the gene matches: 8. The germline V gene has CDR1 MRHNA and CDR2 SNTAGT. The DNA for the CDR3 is TGTGCCAGTCAGACCCGACAGGGGGACACTGAAGCTTTCTTT. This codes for CASQTRQGDTEAFF.

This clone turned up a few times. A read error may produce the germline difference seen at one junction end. The CDR3 DNA reads TGTGCTAGCAGCCCCCAACCGGGCGTCCAGGGCGAGCAGTACTTC. Its translation is CASSPQPGVQGEQYF. V is TRBV7-7 and J is TRBJ2-7; TRBD1 is a possible D gene (5 bases). Germline CDR1 and CDR2: SSHAT and FNYEAQ (reference sequence). There are 15 residues in the CDR3.

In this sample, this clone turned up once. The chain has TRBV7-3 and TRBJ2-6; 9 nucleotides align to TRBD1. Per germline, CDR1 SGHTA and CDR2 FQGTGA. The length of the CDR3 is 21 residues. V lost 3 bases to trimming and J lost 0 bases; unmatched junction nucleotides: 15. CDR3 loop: CASSFHRGRTGKASGANVLTF. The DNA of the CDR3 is TGTGCCAGCAGCTTCCACAGGGGGCGTACCGGCAAGGCCTCTGGGGCCAACGTCCTGACTTTC.

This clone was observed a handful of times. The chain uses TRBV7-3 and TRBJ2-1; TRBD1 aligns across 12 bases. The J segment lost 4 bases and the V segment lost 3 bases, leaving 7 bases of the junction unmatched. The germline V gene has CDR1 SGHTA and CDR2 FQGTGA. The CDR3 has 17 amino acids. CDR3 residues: CASSLQPGQGAYNEQFF. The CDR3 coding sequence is TGTGCCAGCAGCTTGCAACCGGGACAGGGGGCTTACAATGAGCAGTTCTTC. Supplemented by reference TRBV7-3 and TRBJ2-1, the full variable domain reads GAGVSQTPSNKVTEKGKYVELRCDPISGHTALYWYRQSLGQGPEFLIYFQGTGAADDSGLPNDRFFAVRPEGSVSTLKIQRTERGDSAVYLCASSLQPGQGAYNEQFFGPGTRLTVL.

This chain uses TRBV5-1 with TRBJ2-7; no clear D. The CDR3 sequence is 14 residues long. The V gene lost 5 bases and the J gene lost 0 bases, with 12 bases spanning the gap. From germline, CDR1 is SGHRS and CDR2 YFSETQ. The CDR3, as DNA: TGCGCCAGCAGACGGCAGAGGAGCTCCTACGAGCAGTACTTC. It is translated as CASRRQRSSYEQYF. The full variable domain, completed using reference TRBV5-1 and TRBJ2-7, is KAGVTQTPRYLIKTRGQQVTLSCSPISGHRSVSWYQQTPGQGLQFLFEYFSETQRNKGNFPGRFSGRQFSNSRSEMNVSTLELGDSALYLCASRRQRSSYEQYFGPGTRLTVT.

The CDR3 coding sequence is TGTGCCAGCAGTGAATCCCCCACGGGGAACACTGAAGCTTTCTTT. Amino acid sequence: CASSESPTGNTEAFF. The chain combines TRBV25-1 with TRBJ1-1; D is uncertain. The V end lost 1 base, the J end lost 1 base, and 10 bases lay between the germline ends. Germline CDR1 is MGHDK and CDR2 is SYGVNS. The length of the CDR3 is 15 residues.

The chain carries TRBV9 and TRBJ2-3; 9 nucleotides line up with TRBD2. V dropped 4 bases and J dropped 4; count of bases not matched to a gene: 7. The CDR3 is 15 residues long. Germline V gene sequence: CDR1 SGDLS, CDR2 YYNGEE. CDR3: CASSPQAGGADTQYF. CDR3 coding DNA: TGTGCCAGCAGCCCCCAGGCGGGGGGGGCAGATACGCAGTATTTT.

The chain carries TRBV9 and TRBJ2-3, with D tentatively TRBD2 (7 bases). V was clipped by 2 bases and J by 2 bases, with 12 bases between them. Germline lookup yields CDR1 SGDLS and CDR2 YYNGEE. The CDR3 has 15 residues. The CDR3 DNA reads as TGTGCCAGCAGCGTGGTACGGGGGGCCACAGATACGCAGTATTTT. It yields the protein CASSVVRGATDTQYF.

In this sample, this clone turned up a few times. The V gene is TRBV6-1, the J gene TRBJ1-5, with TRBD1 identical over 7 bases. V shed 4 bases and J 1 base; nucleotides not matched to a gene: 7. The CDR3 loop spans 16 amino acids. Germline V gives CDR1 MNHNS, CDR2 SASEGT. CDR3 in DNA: TGTGCCAGCAGTGCTAGGGGGCGCGGGAGCAATCAGCCCCAGCATTTT. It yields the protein CASSARGRGSNQPQHF.

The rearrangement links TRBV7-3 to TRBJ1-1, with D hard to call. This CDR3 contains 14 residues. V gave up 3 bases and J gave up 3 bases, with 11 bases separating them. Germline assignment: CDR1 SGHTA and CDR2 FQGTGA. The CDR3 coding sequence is TGTGCCAGCAGCTTGAGGGCGCAGGACACTGAAGCTTTCTTT. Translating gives CASSLRAQDTEAFF.

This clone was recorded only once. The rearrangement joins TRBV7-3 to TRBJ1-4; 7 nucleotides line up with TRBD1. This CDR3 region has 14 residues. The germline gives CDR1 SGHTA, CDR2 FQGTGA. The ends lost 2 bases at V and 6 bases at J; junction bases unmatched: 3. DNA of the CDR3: TGTGCCAGCAGCTTATCAGGGGGAGATGAAAAACTGTTTTTT. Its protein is CASSLSGGDEKLFF.

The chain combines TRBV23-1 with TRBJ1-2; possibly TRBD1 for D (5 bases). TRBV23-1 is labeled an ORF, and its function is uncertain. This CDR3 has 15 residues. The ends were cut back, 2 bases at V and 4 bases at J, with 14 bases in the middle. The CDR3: CASSQRRQTSYGYTF. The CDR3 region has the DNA TGCGCCAGCAGTCAAAGGCGACAGACCTCCTATGGCTACACCTTC.

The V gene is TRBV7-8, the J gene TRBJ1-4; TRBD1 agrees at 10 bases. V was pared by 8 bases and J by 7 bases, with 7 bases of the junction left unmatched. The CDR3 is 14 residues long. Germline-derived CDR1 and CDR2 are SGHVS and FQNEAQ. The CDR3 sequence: CASALDRGSEKLFF. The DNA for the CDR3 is TGTGCCAGCGCCTTGGACAGGGGGAGTGAAAAACTGTTTTTT.